The 27 T cell receptor beta chains in this list originate from one sample, sequenced in a study of OX40 agonist ivuxolimab in advanced cancers. Clones were sequenced by immunoSEQ multiplex PCR, and TCRdb holds only the in-frame ones, with some missing. The table records 55,000 to 70,000 clones, 80% to 90% of them present only once. This specimen was CD4+ or CD8+ T cells sorted from blood, taken in a trial of the OX40 agonist ivuxolimab. These receptors were taken from an adult with an advanced solid tumor such as melanoma, head and neck, liver or kidney cancer.

Only one count was recorded for this clone. The rearrangement uses TRBV27 and TRBJ2-1, with 10 bases fitting TRBD2. Germline trimming cut 5 bases from V and 3 bases from J; bases unmatched to any gene: 4. Looked up from germline, CDR1 is MNHEY and CDR2 is SMNVEV (reference sequence). CDR3 size: 15 residues. CDR3 sequence (DNA): TGTGCCAGCAGTCAGCGGGAGGGCTACTACAATGAGCAGTTCTTC. Translated, it gives CASSQREGYYNEQFF.

This chain links TRBV7-9 with TRBJ2-3, with a possible D match to TRBD1 (6 bases). There are 16 residues in the CDR3. The germline gives CDR1 SEHNR, CDR2 FQNEAQ (reference sequence). Deletions cut 5 bases from V and 6 bases from J, with 21 bases between. CDR3 amino acids: CASSPGKGVAWDTQYF. For the CDR3, the DNA is TGTGCCAGCAGCCCCGGAAAGGGGGTCGCCTGGGATACGCAGTATTTT.

The rearrangement links TRBV5-1 to TRBJ2-2; D remains ambiguous. Trimming took 1 base from V and 5 from J, leaving 3 bases between them. The CDR3 is 12 residues long. From germline, CDR1 is SGHRS and CDR2 YFSETQ. This chain's CDR3 is CASSLWTGELFF. CDR3 coding DNA: TGCGCCAGCAGCTTGTGGACCGGGGAGCTGTTTTTT.

This CDR3 reads CASSVSGTGDTGELFF. DNA for the CDR3: TGTGCCAGCAGCGTCTCCGGGACAGGGGACACCGGGGAGCTGTTTTTT. This chain uses TRBV7-8 with TRBJ2-2, with 10 bases matching TRBD1. Germline CDR1 reads SGHVS; CDR2 reads FQNEAQ. The CDR3 totals 16 residues. J gave up 3 bases and V 5 bases, and 6 bases lay outside the gene matches.

This chain connects TRBV6-1 to TRBJ2-7, with a weak D call TRBD1 (5 bases). V was clipped by 5 bases and J by 2 bases, with 13 bases between them. From germline, CDR1 is MNHNS and CDR2 SASEGT. The length of the CDR3 is 14 residues. The CDR3 sequence is CASSRRGPPYEQYF. For the CDR3, the DNA is TGTGCCAGCAGTCGAAGGGGCCCCCCCTACGAGCAGTACTTC.

J is TRBJ2-5 and V is TRBV7-6; TRBD2 might be the D (7 bases). The J call is uncertain, as TRBJ2-7 better fits the DNA end. This CDR3 has 16 residues. Germline CDR1 reads SGHVS; CDR2 reads FNYEAQ. This chain's CDR3 is CASSLASAGATYEQYF. The CDR3 region has the DNA TGTGCCAGCAGCTTAGCCAGTGCGGGGGCCACCTACGAGCAGTACTTC.

This chain joins TRBV13 and TRBJ2-2; 11 positions agree with TRBD2. Trimming cost V 4 bases and J 2 bases; bases outside gene matches: 18. Germline V gives CDR1 PRHDT, CDR2 FYEKMQ (reference sequence). The CDR3 extends over 21 amino acids. CDR3 in DNA: TGTGCCAGCAGCTCAGGAGGCCGATTTCTAGCGGGGGGCGGTAACACCGGGGAGCTGTTTTTT. Protein: CASSSGGRFLAGGGNTGELFF.

The rearrangement uses TRBV18 and TRBJ2-3; possible D gene TRBD1, 5 bases. The CDR3 is 15 amino acids. The V end was cut by 3 bases, the J end by 2 bases, with 12 bases between. Germline V CDR1 and CDR2: KGHSH, LQKENI. The CDR3 region is CASSPMDTNTDTQYF. CDR3 bases: TGTGCCAGCTCACCTATGGACACCAACACAGATACGCAGTATTTT.

This chain uses TRBV7-2 with TRBJ2-1; D uncertain. The CDR3 totals 13 residues. Between the trimmed V and J ends, which lost 4 bases and 13 bases, there was a span of 17 bases. Germline values: CDR1 SGHTA, CDR2 FQGNSA. CDR3 loop: CASSSSYSEPQFF. Written as DNA, the CDR3 is TGTGCCAGCAGCTCAAGTTACAGTGAACCTCAGTTCTTC.

The V gene is TRBV18, the J gene TRBJ2-5; D not resolved. CDR1 and CDR2 from the germline V gene are KGHSH and LQKENI. The CDR3 loop spans 12 amino acids. Deletions cut 2 bases from V and 4 bases from J, with 5 bases between. CDR3 DNA sequence: TGTGCCAGCTCACCAGGGCGAGAGACCCAGTACTTC. It yields the protein CASSPGRETQYF.

The V gene is TRBV10-3, the J gene TRBJ2-5; 7 bases map to TRBD1. Germline CDR1 ENHRY, CDR2 SYGVKD. The J segment lost 1 base and the V segment lost 11 bases, leaving 1 base of the junction unmatched. The CDR3 is 11 residues long. CDR3 residues: CAAGGQETQYF. CDR3 DNA: TGTGCCGCAGGGGGCCAAGAGACCCAGTACTTC.

The genes are TRBV27 and TRBJ2-2, with 11 nucleotides matching TRBD2. The germline CDR1 and CDR2 sequences are MNHEY and SMNVEV (reference sequence). The CDR3 has 17 amino acids. The junction had 9 bases not matched to a gene; V was cut back by 5 bases and J by 4 bases. The DNA for the CDR3 is TGTGCCAGCAGTGAGTCCGGGACTAGCGGATTCACCGGGGAGCTGTTTTTT. Translating gives CASSESGTSGFTGELFF.

The V gene is TRBV2, the J gene TRBJ1-1; no firm D call. The V end was cut by 7 bases, the J end by 1 base, with 10 bases between. Germline loops: CDR1 SNHLY, CDR2 FYNNEI. The CDR3 runs 13 residues. The CDR3 nucleotides are TGTGCCAGCACTATGAAGCCGAACACTGAAGCTTTCTTT. Translated, it gives CASTMKPNTEAFF.

The chain employs TRBV11-3 and TRBJ2-2, with TRBD2 matching 8 bases. CDR3 length: 14 residues. V was clipped by 3 bases and J by 5 bases; unmatched bases: 2. Germline assignment: CDR1 SGHNT and CDR2 YENEEA. The CDR3 loop reads CASSFSGSTGELFF. CDR3 DNA: TGTGCCAGCAGCTTCAGCGGGAGTACCGGGGAGCTGTTTTTT.

V usage is TRBV5-1 and J usage is TRBJ2-1, with a possible D match to TRBD1 (6 bases). Trimming stripped 6 bases from V and 2 bases from J, with 9 bases between. Germline V gives CDR1 SGHRS, CDR2 YFSETQ. This CDR3 region has 13 residues. CDR3 sequence reads: CASTKGAYNEQFF. CDR3 sequence (DNA): TGCGCCAGCACAAAGGGGGCCTACAATGAGCAGTTCTTC.

V gene TRBV19 combines with J gene TRBJ1-2; D not resolved. V lost 0 bases and J lost 8, with 19 bases in between. The germline V gene has CDR1 LNHDA and CDR2 SQIVND (reference sequence). The length of the CDR3 is 16 residues. CDR3 amino acids: CASSIEVLPGEGGYTF. CDR3 DNA: TGTGCCAGTAGTATAGAGGTCCTCCCAGGTGAAGGGGGCTACACCTTC. Full variable domain (remainder filled in from reference TRBV19 and TRBJ1-2): DGGITQSPKYLFRKEGQNVTLSCEQNLNHDAMYWYRQDPGQGLRLIYYSQIVNDFQKGDIAEGYSVSREKKESFPLTVTSAQKNPTAFYLCASSIEVLPGEGGYTFGSGTRLTVV.

The V call is TRBV7-9, the J call TRBJ2-2, with 8 bases aligning to TRBD1. Germline loops: CDR1 SEHNR, CDR2 FQNEAQ (reference sequence). The CDR3 consists of 15 residues. The V segment lost 5 bases and the J segment 1 base; nucleotides outside the gene matches: 3. The DNA for the CDR3 is TGTGCCAGCAGCATAGGACAGGGGAACACCGGGGAGCTGTTTTTT. This gives the protein CASSIGQGNTGELFF.

The CDR3: CASTREGAQETQYF. The CDR3, as DNA: TGTGCCAGCACCCGGGAGGGGGCCCAAGAGACCCAGTACTTC. The chain recombines TRBV2 with TRBJ2-5; the D gene is possibly TRBD2 (8 bases). The CDR3 has 14 residues. Looked up from germline, CDR1 is SNHLY and CDR2 is FYNNEI. Trimming shortened V by 7 bases and J by 1 base, and 13 bases separated the two germline ends.

The chain is built from TRBV6-1 and TRBJ2-1; TRBD1 agrees at 10 bases. The V gene end was trimmed by 7 bases and the J gene end by 1 base; junction bases not matched to a gene: 4. This CDR3 comprises 15 residues. CDR1 is MNHNS and CDR2 is SASEGT in the germline V gene. In DNA form, the CDR3 reads TGTGCCAGCACGACAGGGGGCTTATCCTACAATGAGCAGTTCTTC. Translating it yields CASTTGGLSYNEQFF.

This chain links TRBV10-1 with TRBJ2-5; D might be TRBD1 or TRBD2, each matching 6 bases. The ends were cut back, 2 bases at V and 5 bases at J, with 15 bases in the middle. From germline, CDR1 is WNHNN and CDR2 SYGVQD (reference sequence). The CDR3 runs to 15 residues. The DNA of the CDR3 is TGCGCCAGCAGTGAGGAGGACCGGGGGCAGGAGACCCAGTACTTC. This translates into CASSEEDRGQETQYF.

The J gene is TRBJ2-1, the V gene TRBV7-3; D is possibly TRBD2 (6 bases). Germline assignment: CDR1 SGHTA and CDR2 FQGTGA. V lost 5 bases and J lost 0, with 14 bases in between. The length of the CDR3 is 16 residues. CDR3 in amino acids: CASSIHSGSSYNEQFF. CDR3 DNA sequence: TGTGCCAGCAGCATCCATAGCGGTAGCTCCTACAATGAGCAGTTCTTC.

A few counts support this clone. V gene TRBV5-1 combines with J gene TRBJ2-1, with TRBD2 as a possible D gene (5 bases). Trimming took 3 bases from V and 9 from J, leaving 13 bases between them. Germline V gene sequence: CDR1 SGHRS, CDR2 YFSETQ. The CDR3 length is 13 residues. CDR3 bases: TGCGCCAGCAGCTCAAGGACTTTGGGTGAGCAGTTCTTC. Amino acid sequence: CASSSRTLGEQFF.

This clone appeared once. The chain recombines TRBV6-5 with TRBJ2-1; 8 positions agree with TRBD1. Germline CDR1 and CDR2: MNHEY and SVGAGI. This CDR3 comprises 14 residues. V dropped 7 bases and J dropped 2; count of bases not matched to a gene: 4. The CDR3 DNA sequence: TGTGCCAGCACCCAGGGGGCCACCTACAATGAGCAGTTCTTC. It yields the protein CASTQGATYNEQFF.

CDR3 in DNA: TGTGCCAGCAGCTTAGGAGAGGGGGACGAGCAGTTCTTC. It translates to CASSLGEGDEQFF. The V and J genes are TRBV7-2 and TRBJ2-1, with D possibly being TRBD1 (6 bases). Between the trimmed V and J ends, which lost 1 base and 10 bases, there was a span of 11 bases. The CDR3 extends over 13 amino acids. Germline V gives CDR1 SGHTA, CDR2 FQGNSA.

V gene TRBV2 combines with J gene TRBJ1-2, with TRBD1 as a possible D gene (6 bases). V shed 3 bases and J shed 8 bases, with 13 bases lying between them. Germline V gene data show CDR1 as SNHLY and CDR2 as FYNNEI. The CDR3 extends over 13 amino acids. CDR3 DNA: TGTGCCAGCAGTGAGTCGGCAGGGGACGGCTACACCTTC. It translates to CASSESAGDGYTF.

A note on this clone: The junction shows a germline mismatch at one end, possibly a read error. The same CDR3 arises from other DNA sequences in this sample as well. CDR3: CASSLRQGADGYTF. The CDR3 region has the DNA TGTGCCAGCAGCCTCCGACAGGGGGCGGATGGCTACACTTTC. The V gene is TRBV13, the J gene TRBJ1-2; the match to TRBD1 covers 10 bases. The CDR3 consists of 14 residues. The V gene's germline CDR1 is PRHDT and CDR2 FYEKMQ (reference sequence).

This clone was observed a few times. The chain has TRBV5-1 and TRBJ2-1; weak D call: TRBD1 (5 bases). Trimming pared 1 base from V and 6 bases from J, leaving 14 bases between. This CDR3 contains 15 residues. Germline V gene sequence: CDR1 SGHRS, CDR2 YFSETQ. CDR3 in amino acids: CASSLSGAWGNEQFF. DNA of the CDR3: TGCGCCAGCAGCTTGAGTGGGGCGTGGGGCAATGAGCAGTTCTTC. Variable domain in full (rest from reference TRBV5-1 and TRBJ2-1): KAGVTQTPRYLIKTRGQQVTLSCSPISGHRSVSWYQQTPGQGLQFLFEYFSETQRNKGNFPGRFSGRQFSNSRSEMNVSTLELGDSALYLCASSLSGAWGNEQFFGPGTRLTVL.